This is a list of T cell receptor beta chains from one sample in a study of T cell changes during pregnancy in multiple sclerosis. The protocol was immunoSEQ multiplex PCR, while the TCRdb copy is restricted to in-frame clones and leaves out a portion. Counted here are roughly 35,000 clones, 75% to 95% occurring once; the ten biggest clones make up roughly a tenth. The sample here was CD8+ T cells from peripheral blood mononuclear cells, taken before pregnancy. Every receptor here comes from a female donor with multiple sclerosis, enrolled in a pregnancy study. The CDR3 runs from the conserved cysteine through the conserved F or W. A D gene is named only where the DNA matches it firmly. Clone size is shown for a subset of rows, as once, few, many or a class of expanded clone.

j_gene | abundance | d_gene | v_gene | CDR3aa | CDR3nt
TRBJ1-1 | NA | NA | TRBV6-6 | CASSYGGGNTEAFF | TGTGCCAGCAGTTATGGCGGAGGGAACACTGAAGCTTTCTTT
TRBJ2-3 | NA | TRBD2 | TRBV7-3 | CASSLKGGTSGPSTDTQYF | TGTGCCAGCAGCTTAAAGGGCGGGACTAGCGGACCCAGCACAGATACGCAGTATTTT
TRBJ1-1 | NA | NA | TRBV5-6 | CASSFIQGLAFF | TGTGCCAGCAGCTTTATACAGGGTCTAGCTTTCTTT
TRBJ1-1 | once | NA | TRBV5-4 | CASSAPTRGDTEAFF | TGTGCCAGCAGCGCCCCCACACGGGGAGACACTGAAGCTTTCTTT
TRBJ1-2 | NA | NA | TRBV27 | CASSRDGRGNYGYTF | TGTGCCAGCAGTCGGGACGGGAGGGGTAACTATGGCTACACCTTC
TRBJ2-1 | NA | TRBD1 | TRBV10-3 | CAVKTGGLPYNEQFF | TGTGCCGTCAAAACAGGGGGCTTACCCTACAATGAGCAGTTCTTC
TRBJ1-4 | NA | NA | TRBV7-9 | CASGSDTGSTNEKLFF | TGTGCCAGCGGCAGCGACACGGGATCAACTAATGAAAAACTGTTTTTT
TRBJ1-4 | NA | NA | TRBV10-3 | CAISEGKSINRGRGNEKLFF | TGTGCCATCAGTGAGGGGAAATCTATTAATCGTGGACGGGGGAATGAAAAACTGTTTTTT
TRBJ1-1 | NA | NA | TRBV9 | CASSEKVGHMNTEAFF | TGTGCCAGCAGCGAGAAAGTGGGACACATGAACACTGAAGCTTTCTTT
TRBJ1-1 | NA | TRBD1 | TRBV7-6 | CASSLVRQGGTEAFF | TGTGCCAGCAGCTTAGTTCGGCAGGGGGGCACTGAAGCTTTCTTT
TRBJ1-2 | NA | TRBD1 | TRBV14 | CASSQGTAYGYTF | TGTGCCAGCAGCCAGGGGACAGCGTATGGCTACACCTTC
TRBJ2-7 | NA | NA | TRBV5-1 | CASSWAGNSEQYF | TGCGCCAGCAGCTGGGCGGGAAATTCCGAGCAGTACTTC
TRBJ1-2 | NA | TRBD1 | TRBV12-5 | CASGFGTGIHQYGYTF | TGTGCTAGTGGTTTTGGGACAGGGATTCATCAGTATGGCTACACCTTC
TRBJ2-2 | NA | TRBD2 | TRBV7-2 | CASRGLATNTGELFF | TGTGCCAGCAGGGGACTAGCCACGAACACCGGGGAGCTGTTTTTT
TRBJ1-1 | NA | NA | TRBV7-9 | CASGAPSLPLNTEAFF | TGTGCCAGCGGGGCGCCCAGCCTCCCTTTGAACACTGAAGCTTTCTTT
TRBJ1-1 | NA | NA | TRBV6-5 | CASSYSSQRAEAFF | TGTGCCAGCAGTTACTCGAGCCAGCGGGCTGAAGCTTTCTTT
TRBJ2-7 | NA | TRBD1 | TRBV11-2 | CASSYRDSLVEQYF | TGTGCCAGCAGCTACCGGGACAGCCTGGTAGAGCAGTACTTC
TRBJ2-3 | NA | NA | TRBV27 | CASSLPGSGADTQYF | TGTGCCAGCAGTTTACCGGGATCAGGTGCCGATACGCAGTATTTT
TRBJ1-4 | NA | TRBD1 | TRBV7-9 | CASSLSGTGGEKLFF | TGTGCCAGCAGCCTATCCGGGACAGGGGGAGAAAAACTGTTTTTT
TRBJ2-5 | NA | NA | TRBV7-3 | CASSLTLQETQYF | TGTGCCAGCAGCTTAACTTTACAAGAGACCCAGTACTTC
TRBJ2-7 | once | NA | TRBV19 | CASSMVSGSYEQYF | TGTGCCAGTAGTATGGTTAGCGGATCCTACGAGCAGTACTTC
TRBJ2-7 | NA | NA | TRBV6-6 | CASSLLAPQTYEQYF | TGTGCCAGCAGTTTACTAGCTCCACAGACCTACGAGCAGTACTTC
TRBJ1-2 | NA | NA | TRBV27 | CASAARANYGYTF | TGTGCCAGTGCGGCCCGAGCTAACTATGGCTACACCTTC
TRBJ2-7 | NA | TRBD2 | TRBV19 | CAAGDYEQYF | TGTGCCGCGGGGGACTACGAGCAGTACTTC
TRBJ2-7 | NA | TRBD2 | TRBV11-2 | CASSLASGGYEQYF | TGTGCCAGCAGCTTAGCTAGCGGGGGGTACGAGCAGTACTTC
TRBJ2-7 | NA | NA | TRBV14 | CASSQDLGAYEQYF | TGTGCCAGCAGCCAGGATTTGGGCGCCTACGAGCAGTACTTC
TRBJ2-2 | NA | NA | TRBV4-3 | CASSQGPAGAYTGELFF | TGCGCCAGCAGCCAAGGTCCGGCGGGGGCGTACACCGGGGAGCTGTTTTTT
TRBJ2-1 | NA | TRBD2 | TRBV11-2 | CASSLDPSGLAHNEQFF | TGTGCCAGCAGCTTAGATCCGTCGGGACTAGCCCACAATGAGCAGTTCTTC
TRBJ2-4 | NA | NA | TRBV19 | CASSIADSPFLAKNIQYF | TGTGCCAGTAGTATAGCGGACAGCCCATTCTTAGCCAAAAACATTCAGTACTTC
TRBJ2-1 | once | TRBD2 | TRBV30 | CAWMTSGHEPSWSYNEQFF | TGTGCCTGGATGACTAGCGGGCATGAACCATCTTGGTCCTACAATGAGCAGTTCTTC
TRBJ2-7 | NA | TRBD1 | TRBV7-8 | CASSVEGQTYEQYF | TGTGCCAGCAGCGTAGAGGGACAGACCTACGAGCAGTACTTC
TRBJ2-1 | NA | NA | TRBV7-2 | CASSLSAGNLYNEQFF | TGTGCCAGCAGCTTATCCGCGGGGAACCTTTACAATGAGCAGTTCTTC
TRBJ1-2 | NA | NA | TRBV27 | CASALGGGVGYGYTF | TGTGCCAGCGCACTAGGGGGGGGCGTTGGCTATGGCTACACCTTC
TRBJ1-4 | NA | TRBD1 | TRBV6-5 | CASSGQGIPNEKLFF | TGTGCCAGCAGTGGACAGGGGATCCCTAATGAAAAACTGTTTTTT
TRBJ2-2 | NA | NA | TRBV29-1 | CSVDAGDTGELFF | TGCAGCGTTGATGCAGGGGACACCGGGGAGCTGTTTTTT
TRBJ2-1 | NA | NA | TRBV30 | CAWSVRGNWGSYNEQFF | TGTGCCTGGAGTGTACGGGGGAACTGGGGCTCCTACAATGAGCAGTTCTTC
TRBJ2-7 | many | TRBD1 | TRBV27 | CASGWTGGSYEQYF | TGTGCCAGCGGCTGGACAGGCGGCTCCTACGAGCAGTACTTC
TRBJ2-7 | NA | NA | TRBV7-9 | CASSLGATYEQYF | TGTGCCAGCAGCCTGGGGGCTACCTACGAGCAGTACTTC
TRBJ2-3 | NA | TRBD1 | TRBV5-8 | CASSFGQGTDTQYF | TGTGCCAGCAGCTTTGGACAGGGCACAGATACGCAGTATTTT
TRBJ2-7 | NA | NA | TRBV27 | CASSLGGIYEQYF | TGTGCCAGCAGTCTAGGTGGAATCTACGAGCAGTACTTC
TRBJ2-1 | NA | TRBD1 | TRBV7-9 | CASSPQTGGHYNEQFF | TGTGCCAGCAGCCCTCAGACAGGGGGCCACTACAATGAGCAGTTCTTC
TRBJ2-7 | NA | TRBD2 | TRBV11-2 | CASTSPNVPGLADSYEQYF | TGTGCCAGCACCTCCCCGAACGTTCCGGGACTAGCGGACTCCTACGAGCAGTACTTC
TRBJ2-1 | NA | TRBD2 | TRBV5-4 | CASSVGLAGIYNEQFF | TGTGCCAGCAGCGTAGGACTAGCGGGGATCTACAATGAGCAGTTCTTC
TRBJ2-7 | NA | NA | TRBV6-1 | CASSGESSSYEQYF | TGTGCCAGCAGTGGTGAATCTAGCTCCTACGAGCAGTACTTC
TRBJ1-6 | NA | TRBD1 | TRBV6-5 | CASSYSPVRGTLHF | TGTGCCAGCAGTTACTCGCCAGTCAGGGGGACCCTCCACTTT
TRBJ2-2 | medium-sized | NA | TRBV27 | CASSSNRVSNTGELFF | TGTGCCAGCAGTTCTAACAGGGTCTCGAACACCGGGGAGCTGTTTTTT
TRBJ2-7 | NA | TRBD2 | TRBV7-9 | CASRALRTSGSYEQYF | TGTGCCAGCAGGGCCCTCAGGACTAGCGGGAGCTACGAGCAGTACTTC
TRBJ2-1 | NA | NA | TRBV2 | CASSSWESYNEQFF | TGTGCCAGCAGTTCGTGGGAGTCCTACAATGAGCAGTTCTTC
TRBJ2-2 | NA | NA | TRBV5-8 | CASETGLSTGELFF | TGTGCCAGTGAAACAGGGCTGAGCACCGGGGAGCTGTTTTTT
TRBJ2-6 | NA | NA | TRBV12-5 | CASGLVLPRQKTPPPGANVLTF | TGTGCTAGTGGTTTGGTACTCCCCCGGCAAAAGACTCCACCACCTGGGGCCAACGTCCTGACTTTC
TRBJ1-4 | NA | TRBD1 | TRBV5-6 | CASSSGTAYEKLFF | TGTGCCAGCAGCTCTGGGACAGCGTATGAAAAACTGTTTTTT
TRBJ2-3 | NA | TRBD1 | TRBV2 | CASRGTGGGTDTQYF | TGTGCCAGCAGGGGGACAGGGGGCGGAACAGATACGCAGTATTTT
TRBJ2-3 | NA | NA | TRBV4-3 | CASSQDQGTVSTDTQYF | TGCGCCAGCAGCCAAGATCAGGGAACCGTGAGCACAGATACGCAGTATTTT